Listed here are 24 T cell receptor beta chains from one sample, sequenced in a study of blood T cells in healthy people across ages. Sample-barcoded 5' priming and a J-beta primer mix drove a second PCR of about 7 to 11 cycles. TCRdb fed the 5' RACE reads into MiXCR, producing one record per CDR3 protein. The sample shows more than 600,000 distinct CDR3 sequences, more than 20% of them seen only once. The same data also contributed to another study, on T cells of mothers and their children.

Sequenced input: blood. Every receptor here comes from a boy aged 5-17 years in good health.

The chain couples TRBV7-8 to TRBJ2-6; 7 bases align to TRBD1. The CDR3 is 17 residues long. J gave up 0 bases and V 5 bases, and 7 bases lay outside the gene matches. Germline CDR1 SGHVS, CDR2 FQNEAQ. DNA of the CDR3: TGTGCCAGCAGCCCTACAGGGGTTCTCTCTGGGGCCAACGTCCTGACTTTC. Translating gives CASSPTGVLSGANVLTF.

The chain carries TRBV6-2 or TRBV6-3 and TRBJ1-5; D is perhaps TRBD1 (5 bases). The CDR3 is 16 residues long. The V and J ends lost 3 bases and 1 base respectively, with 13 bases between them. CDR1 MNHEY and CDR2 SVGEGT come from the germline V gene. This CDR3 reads CASSYREDRSNQPQHF. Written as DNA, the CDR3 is TGTGCCAGCAGTTATCGGGAAGACAGAAGCAATCAGCCCCAGCATTTT.

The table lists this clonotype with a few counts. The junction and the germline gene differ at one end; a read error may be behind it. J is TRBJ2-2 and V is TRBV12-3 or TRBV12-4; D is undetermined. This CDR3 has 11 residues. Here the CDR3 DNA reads TGTGCCGGCAGCAGAACCGGGGAGCTGTTTTTT. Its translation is CAGSRTGELFF.

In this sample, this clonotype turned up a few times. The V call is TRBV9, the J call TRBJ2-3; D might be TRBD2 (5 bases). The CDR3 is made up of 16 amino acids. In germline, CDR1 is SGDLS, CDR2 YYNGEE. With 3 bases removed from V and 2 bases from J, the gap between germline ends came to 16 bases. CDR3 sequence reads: CASSGNGVRVTDTQYF. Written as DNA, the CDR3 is TGTGCCAGCAGCGGTAACGGGGTCCGCGTCACAGATACGCAGTATTTT. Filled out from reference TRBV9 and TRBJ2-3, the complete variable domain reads DSGVTQTPKHLITATGQRVTLRCSPRSGDLSVYWYQQSLDQGLQFLIQYYNGEERAKGNILERFSAQQFPDLHSELNLSSLELGDSALYFCASSGNGVRVTDTQYFGPGTRLTVL.

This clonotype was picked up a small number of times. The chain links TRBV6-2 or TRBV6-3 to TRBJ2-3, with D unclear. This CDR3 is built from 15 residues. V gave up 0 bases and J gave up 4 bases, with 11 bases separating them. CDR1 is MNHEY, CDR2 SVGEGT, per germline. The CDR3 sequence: CASSYSASSPDTQYF. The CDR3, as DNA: TGTGCCAGCAGTTACTCTGCCTCCTCCCCAGATACGCAGTATTTT.

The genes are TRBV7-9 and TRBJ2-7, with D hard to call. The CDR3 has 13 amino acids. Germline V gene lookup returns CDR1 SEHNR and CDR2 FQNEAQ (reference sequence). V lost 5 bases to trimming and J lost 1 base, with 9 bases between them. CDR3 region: CASSPVRSYEQYF. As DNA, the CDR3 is TGTGCCAGCAGCCCAGTGAGGTCCTACGAGCAGTACTTC.

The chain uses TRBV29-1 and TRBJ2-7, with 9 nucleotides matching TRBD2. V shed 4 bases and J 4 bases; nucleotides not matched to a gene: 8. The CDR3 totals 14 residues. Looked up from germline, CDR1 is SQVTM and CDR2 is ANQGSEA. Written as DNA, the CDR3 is TGCAGCGTTGCACGTCGACTAGCGGATTACGAGCAGTACTTC. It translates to CSVARRLADYEQYF.

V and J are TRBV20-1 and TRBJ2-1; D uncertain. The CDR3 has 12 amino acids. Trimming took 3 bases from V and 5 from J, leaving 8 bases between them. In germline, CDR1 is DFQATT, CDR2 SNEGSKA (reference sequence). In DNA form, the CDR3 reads TGCAGTGCTAGGTCGGGTAACAATGAGCAGTTCTTC. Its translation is CSARSGNNEQFF.

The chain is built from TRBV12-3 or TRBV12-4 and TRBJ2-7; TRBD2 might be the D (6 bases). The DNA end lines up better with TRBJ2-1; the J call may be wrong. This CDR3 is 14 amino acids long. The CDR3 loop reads CASSLAPGDNEQFF. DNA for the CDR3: TGTGCCAGCAGTTTAGCCCCGGGGGACAATGAGCAGTTCTTC.

The CDR3 nucleotides are TGTGCCAGCAGCTCCGAGGGCACAGGGGGCCCCACCTACGAGCAGTACTTC. Translating gives CASSSEGTGGPTYEQYF. The chain is built from TRBV11-2 and TRBJ2-7; TRBD1 agrees at 9 bases. Germline V gene sequence: CDR1 SGHAT, CDR2 FQNNGV. The J segment lost 2 bases and the V segment lost 4 bases, leaving 12 bases of the junction unmatched. There are 17 residues in the CDR3.

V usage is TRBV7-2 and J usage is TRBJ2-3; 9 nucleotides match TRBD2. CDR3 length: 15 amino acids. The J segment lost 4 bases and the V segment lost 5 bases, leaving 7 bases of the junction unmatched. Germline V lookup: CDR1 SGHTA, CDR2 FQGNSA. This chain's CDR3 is CASSDSRGGADTQYF. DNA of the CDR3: TGTGCCAGCAGCGACTCGCGGGGGGGCGCAGATACGCAGTATTTT. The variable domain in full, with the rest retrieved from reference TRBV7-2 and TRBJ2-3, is GAGVSQSPSNKVTEKGKDVELRCDPISGHTALYWYRQSLGQGLEFLIYFQGNSAPDKSGLPSDRFSAERTGGSVSTLTIQRTQQEDSAVYLCASSDSRGGADTQYFGPGTRLTVL.

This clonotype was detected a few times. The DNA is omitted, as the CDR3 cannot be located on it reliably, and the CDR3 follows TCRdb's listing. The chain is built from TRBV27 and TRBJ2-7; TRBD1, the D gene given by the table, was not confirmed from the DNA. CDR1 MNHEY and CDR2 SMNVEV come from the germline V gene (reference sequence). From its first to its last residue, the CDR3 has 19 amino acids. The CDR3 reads CASSSSGTPPETEVYEQYF.

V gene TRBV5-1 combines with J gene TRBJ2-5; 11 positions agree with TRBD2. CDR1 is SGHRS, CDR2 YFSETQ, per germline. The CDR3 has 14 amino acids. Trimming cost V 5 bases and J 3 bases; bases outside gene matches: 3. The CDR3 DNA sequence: TGCGCCAGCAGACTAGCGGGAGCCAAAGAGACCCAGTACTTC. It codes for CASRLAGAKETQYF.

Written as DNA, the CDR3 is TGCGCCAGCAGCCAGGAACGAGCGGGGCCCTACGAGCAGTACTTC. This sequence encodes CASSQERAGPYEQYF. V gene TRBV4-3 combines with J gene TRBJ2-7; TRBD2 matches at 7 bases. In germline, CDR1 is LGHNA, CDR2 YSLEER. This CDR3 spans 15 amino acids. After removal of 3 bases from V and 2 bases from J, the junction contained 7 bases not matched to a gene.

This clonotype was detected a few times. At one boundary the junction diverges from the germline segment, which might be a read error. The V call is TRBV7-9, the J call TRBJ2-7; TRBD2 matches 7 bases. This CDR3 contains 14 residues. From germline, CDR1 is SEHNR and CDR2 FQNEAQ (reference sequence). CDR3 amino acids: CASSLAGGREEPYF. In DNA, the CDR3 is TGTGCCAGCAGCTTAGCTGGCGGGAGAGAAGAGCCGTACTTC.

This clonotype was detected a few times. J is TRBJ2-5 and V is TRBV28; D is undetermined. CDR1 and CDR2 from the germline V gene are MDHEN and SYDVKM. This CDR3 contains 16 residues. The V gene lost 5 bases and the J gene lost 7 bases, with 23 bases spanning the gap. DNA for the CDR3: TGTGCCAGCAGTGCCGCGATTCTAGGGCTACTTCGGACCCAGTACTTC. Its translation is CASSAAILGLLRTQYF.

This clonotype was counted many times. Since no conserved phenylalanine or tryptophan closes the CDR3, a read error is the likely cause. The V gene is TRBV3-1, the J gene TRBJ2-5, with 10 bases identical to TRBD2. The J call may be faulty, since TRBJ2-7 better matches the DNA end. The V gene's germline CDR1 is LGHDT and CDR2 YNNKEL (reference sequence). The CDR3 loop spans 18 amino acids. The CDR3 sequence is CASSQEVSGGQLSYEQYL. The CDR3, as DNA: TGTGCCAGCAGCCAAGAGGTTAGCGGGGGGCAACTCTCCTACGAGCAGTACCTC.

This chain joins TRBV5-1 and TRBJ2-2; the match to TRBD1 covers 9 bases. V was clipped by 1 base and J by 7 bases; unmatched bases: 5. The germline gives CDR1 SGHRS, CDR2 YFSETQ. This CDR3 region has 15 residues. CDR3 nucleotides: TGCGCCAGCAGCTTGTCTGGACAGGGGATCGGGGAGCTGTTTTTT. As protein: CASSLSGQGIGELFF.

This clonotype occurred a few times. Here the CDR3 reads CSALGTPEGSYEQYF. CDR3 sequence (DNA): TGCAGCGCCCTGGGAACACCGGAAGGGTCCTACGAGCAGTACTTC. V and J are TRBV29-1 and TRBJ2-7; the D is unclear. V was cut by 7 bases and J by 1 base, with 20 bases left in between. CDR1 and CDR2 (germline): SQVTM, ANQGSEA. CDR3 length: 15 amino acids.

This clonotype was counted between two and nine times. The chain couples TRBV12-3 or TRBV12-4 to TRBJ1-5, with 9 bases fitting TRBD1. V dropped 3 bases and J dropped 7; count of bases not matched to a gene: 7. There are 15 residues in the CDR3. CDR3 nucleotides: TGTGCCAGCAGTTTCCTGGGACAGGGTCGGCAGCCCCAGCATTTT. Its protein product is CASSFLGQGRQPQHF.

This CDR3 reads CASSLGSMAAYNEQFF. CDR3 nucleotide sequence: TGTGCCAGCAGCTTAGGGTCAATGGCCGCCTACAATGAGCAGTTCTTC. The V and J genes are TRBV7-2 and TRBJ2-1, with D hard to call. The CDR3 runs to 16 residues. Deletions cut 1 base from V and 2 bases from J, with 12 bases between. Germline assignment: CDR1 SGHTA and CDR2 FQGNSA.

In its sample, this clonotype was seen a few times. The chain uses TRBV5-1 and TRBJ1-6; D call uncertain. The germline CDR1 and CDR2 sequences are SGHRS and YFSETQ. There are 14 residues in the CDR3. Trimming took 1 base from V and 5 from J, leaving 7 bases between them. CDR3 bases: TGCGCCAGCAGCTTGTTGCAGAATAATTCACCCCTCCACTTT. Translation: CASSLLQNNSPLHF.

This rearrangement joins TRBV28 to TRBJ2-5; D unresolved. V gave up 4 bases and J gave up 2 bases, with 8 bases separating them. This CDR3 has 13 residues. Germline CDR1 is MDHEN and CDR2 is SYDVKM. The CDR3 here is CASSSDPQETQYF. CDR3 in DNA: TGTGCCAGCAGTTCGGACCCTCAAGAGACCCAGTACTTC.

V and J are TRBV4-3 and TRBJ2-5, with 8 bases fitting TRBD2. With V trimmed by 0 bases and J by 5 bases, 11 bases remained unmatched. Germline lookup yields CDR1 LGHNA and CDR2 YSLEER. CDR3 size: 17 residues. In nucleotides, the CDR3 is TGCGCCAGCAGCCAAGAGCCAGCGGGGGCCCCTCGGGAGACCCAGTACTTC. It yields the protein CASSQEPAGAPRETQYF.